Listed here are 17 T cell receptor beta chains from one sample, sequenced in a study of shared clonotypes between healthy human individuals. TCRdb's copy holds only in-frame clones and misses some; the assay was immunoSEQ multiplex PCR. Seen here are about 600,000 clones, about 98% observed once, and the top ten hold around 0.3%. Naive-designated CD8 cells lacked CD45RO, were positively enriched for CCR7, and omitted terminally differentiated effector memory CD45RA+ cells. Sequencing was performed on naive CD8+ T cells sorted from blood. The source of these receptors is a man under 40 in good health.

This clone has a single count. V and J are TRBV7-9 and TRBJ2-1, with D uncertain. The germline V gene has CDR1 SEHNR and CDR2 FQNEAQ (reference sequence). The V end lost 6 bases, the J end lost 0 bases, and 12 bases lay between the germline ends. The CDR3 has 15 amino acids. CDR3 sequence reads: CASSHTPSSYNEQFF. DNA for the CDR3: TGTGCCAGCAGTCACACCCCCAGCTCCTACAATGAGCAGTTCTTC.

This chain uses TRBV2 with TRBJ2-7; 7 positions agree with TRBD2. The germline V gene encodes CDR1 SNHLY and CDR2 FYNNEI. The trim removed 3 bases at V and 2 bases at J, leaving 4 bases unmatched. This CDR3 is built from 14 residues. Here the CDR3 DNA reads TGTGCCAGCAGTGATTGGGGAGGGACCTACGAGCAGTACTTC. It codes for CASSDWGGTYEQYF. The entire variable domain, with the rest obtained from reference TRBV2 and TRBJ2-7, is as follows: EPEVTQTPSHQVTQMGQEVILRCVPISNHLYFYWYRQILGQKVEFLVSFYNNEISEKSEIFDDQFSVERPDGSNFTLKIRSTKLEDSAMYFCASSDWGGTYEQYFGPGTRLTVT.

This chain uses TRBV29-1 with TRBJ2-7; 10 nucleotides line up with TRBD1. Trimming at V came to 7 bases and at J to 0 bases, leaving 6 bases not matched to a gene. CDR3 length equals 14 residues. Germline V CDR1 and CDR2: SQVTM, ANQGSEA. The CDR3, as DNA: TGCAGCGCCGCGGACAGGGGGGCCTCCTACGAGCAGTACTTC. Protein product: CSAADRGASYEQYF.

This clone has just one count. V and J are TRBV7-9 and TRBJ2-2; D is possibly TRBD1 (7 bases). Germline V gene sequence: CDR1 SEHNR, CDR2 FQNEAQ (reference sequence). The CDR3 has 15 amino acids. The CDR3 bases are TGTGCAGCAGCTGGGGGGACAGCAAACACCGGGGAGCTGTTTTTT. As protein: CAAAGGTANTGELFF.

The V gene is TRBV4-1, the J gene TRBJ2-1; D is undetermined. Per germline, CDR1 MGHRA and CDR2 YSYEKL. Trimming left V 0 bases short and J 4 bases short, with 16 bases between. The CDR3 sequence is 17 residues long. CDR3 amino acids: CASSQEGIPLGYNEQFF. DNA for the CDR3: TGCGCCAGCAGCCAAGAAGGTATCCCACTGGGATACAATGAGCAGTTCTTC.

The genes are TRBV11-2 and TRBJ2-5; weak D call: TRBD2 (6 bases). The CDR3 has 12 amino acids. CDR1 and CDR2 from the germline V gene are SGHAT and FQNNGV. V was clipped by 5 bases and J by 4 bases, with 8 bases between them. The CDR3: CASSPAGETQYF. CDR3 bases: TGTGCCAGCAGCCCAGCGGGAGAGACCCAGTACTTC.

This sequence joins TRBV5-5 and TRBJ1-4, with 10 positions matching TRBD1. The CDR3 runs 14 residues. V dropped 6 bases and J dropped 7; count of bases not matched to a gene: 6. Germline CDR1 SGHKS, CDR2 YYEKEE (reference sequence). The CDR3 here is CASTWTGGGEKLFF. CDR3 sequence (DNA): TGTGCCAGCACCTGGACAGGGGGTGGTGAAAAACTGTTTTTT.

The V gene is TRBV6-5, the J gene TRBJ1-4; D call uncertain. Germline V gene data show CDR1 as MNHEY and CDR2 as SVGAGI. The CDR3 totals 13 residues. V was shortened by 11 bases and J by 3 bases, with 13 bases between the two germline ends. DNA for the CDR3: TGTGCCGCCTCTCCCGCAGCTAATGAAAAACTGTTTTTT. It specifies CAASPAANEKLFF.

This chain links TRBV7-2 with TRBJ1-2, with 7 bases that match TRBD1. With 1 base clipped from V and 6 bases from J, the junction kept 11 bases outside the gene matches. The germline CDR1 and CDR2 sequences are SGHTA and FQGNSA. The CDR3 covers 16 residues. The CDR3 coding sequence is TGTGCCAGCAGCTTAGGGCCAAAGACAGGGACTAATGGCTACACCTTC. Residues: CASSLGPKTGTNGYTF.

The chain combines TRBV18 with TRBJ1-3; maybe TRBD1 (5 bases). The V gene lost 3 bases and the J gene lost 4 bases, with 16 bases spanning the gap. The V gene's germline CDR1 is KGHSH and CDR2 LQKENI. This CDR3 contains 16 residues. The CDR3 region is CASSPRKTAAGNTIYF. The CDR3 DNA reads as TGTGCCAGCTCACCCCGGAAGACAGCGGCCGGAAACACCATATATTTT.

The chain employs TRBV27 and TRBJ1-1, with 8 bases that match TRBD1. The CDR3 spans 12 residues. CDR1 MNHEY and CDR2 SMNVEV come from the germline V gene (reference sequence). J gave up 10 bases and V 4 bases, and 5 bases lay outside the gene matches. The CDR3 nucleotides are TGTGCCAGCAGTTCAGGGGACAGGAGAGCTTTCTTT. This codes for CASSSGDRRAFF.

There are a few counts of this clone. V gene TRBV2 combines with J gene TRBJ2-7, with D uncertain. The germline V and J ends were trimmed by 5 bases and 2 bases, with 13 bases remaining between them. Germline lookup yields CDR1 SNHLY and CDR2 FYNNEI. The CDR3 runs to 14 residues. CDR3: CASSRLGNTYEQYF. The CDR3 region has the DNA TGTGCCAGCAGTCGTTTAGGGAATACCTACGAGCAGTACTTC.

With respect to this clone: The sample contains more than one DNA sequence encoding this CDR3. As DNA, the CDR3 is TGTGCCACCAGCAGGGGAACTAGCGGGAACTACGAGCAGTACTTC. Its translation: CATSRGTSGNYEQYF. J is TRBJ2-7 and V is TRBV15, with 10 bases fitting TRBD2. The germline V gene has CDR1 LNHNV and CDR2 YYDKDF (reference sequence). J lost 3 bases, V lost 3 bases, and 5 bases had no gene match. The CDR3 length is 15 residues.

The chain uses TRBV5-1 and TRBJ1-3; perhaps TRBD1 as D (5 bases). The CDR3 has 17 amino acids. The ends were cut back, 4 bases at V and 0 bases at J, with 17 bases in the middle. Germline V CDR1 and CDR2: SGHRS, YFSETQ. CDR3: CASSPLGQTDSGNTIYF. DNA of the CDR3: TGCGCCAGCAGCCCACTGGGGCAGACCGACTCTGGAAACACCATATATTTT.

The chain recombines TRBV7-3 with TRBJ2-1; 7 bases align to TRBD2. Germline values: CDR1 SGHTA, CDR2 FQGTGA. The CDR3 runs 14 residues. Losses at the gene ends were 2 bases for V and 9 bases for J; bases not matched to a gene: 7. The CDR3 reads CASSLVTGGGEQFF. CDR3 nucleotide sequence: TGTGCCAGCAGCTTAGTCACGGGAGGTGGTGAGCAGTTCTTC.

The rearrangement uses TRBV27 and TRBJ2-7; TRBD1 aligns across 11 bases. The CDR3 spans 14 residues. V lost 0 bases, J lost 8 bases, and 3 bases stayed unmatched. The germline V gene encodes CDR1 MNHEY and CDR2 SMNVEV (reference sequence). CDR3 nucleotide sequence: TGTGCCAGCAGTTTATCGGGACAGGGGGTTAAGCAGTACTTC. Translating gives CASSLSGQGVKQYF.

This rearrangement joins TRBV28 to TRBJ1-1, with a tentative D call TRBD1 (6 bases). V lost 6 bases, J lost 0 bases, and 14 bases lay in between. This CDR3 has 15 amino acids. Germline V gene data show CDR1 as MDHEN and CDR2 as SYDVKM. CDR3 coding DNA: TGTGCCAGCAGCCCGGACAGTCGACTGAACACTGAAGCTTTCTTT. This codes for CASSPDSRLNTEAFF.